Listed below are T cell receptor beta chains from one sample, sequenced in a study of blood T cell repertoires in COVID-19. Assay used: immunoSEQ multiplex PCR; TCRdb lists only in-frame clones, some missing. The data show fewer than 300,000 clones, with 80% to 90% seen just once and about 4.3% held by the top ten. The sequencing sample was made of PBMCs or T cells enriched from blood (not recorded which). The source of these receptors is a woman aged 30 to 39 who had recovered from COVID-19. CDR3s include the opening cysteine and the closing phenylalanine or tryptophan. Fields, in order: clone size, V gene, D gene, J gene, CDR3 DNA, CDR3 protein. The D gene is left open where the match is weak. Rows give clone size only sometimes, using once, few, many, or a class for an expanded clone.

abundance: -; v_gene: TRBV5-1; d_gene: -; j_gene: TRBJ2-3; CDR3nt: TGCGCCAGCAGCCGCGAACGGGTAGCAGCAGATACGCAGTATTTT; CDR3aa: CASSRERVAADTQYF
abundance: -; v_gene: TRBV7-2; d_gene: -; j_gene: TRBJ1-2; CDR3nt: TGTGCCAGCAGCTCCACAGGGATAAAGTATGGCTACACCTTC; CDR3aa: CASSSTGIKYGYTF
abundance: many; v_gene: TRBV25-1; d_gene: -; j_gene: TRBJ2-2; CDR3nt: TGTGCCAGCAGTGAACCATACAGGGACACCGGGGAGCTGTTTTTT; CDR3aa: CASSEPYRDTGELFF
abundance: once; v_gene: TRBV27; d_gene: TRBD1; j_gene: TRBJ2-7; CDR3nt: TGTGCCAGCAGTCGAGGACAGGGGGCCTACGAGCAGTACTTC; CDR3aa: CASSRGQGAYEQYF
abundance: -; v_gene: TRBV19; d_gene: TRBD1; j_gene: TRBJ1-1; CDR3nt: TGTGCCAGTACCTACAGGGGTAACACTGAAGCTTTCTTT; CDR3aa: CASTYRGNTEAFF
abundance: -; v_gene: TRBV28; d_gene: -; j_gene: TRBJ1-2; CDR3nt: TGTGCCAGCAGTTTAAACTGGGCAGGGAACGGCTACACCTTC; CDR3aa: CASSLNWAGNGYTF
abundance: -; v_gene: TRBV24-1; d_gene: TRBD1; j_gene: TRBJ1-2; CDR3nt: TGTGCCACCAGTGATATACAGGGGAGTGAGGGCTACACCTTC; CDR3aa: CATSDIQGSEGYTF
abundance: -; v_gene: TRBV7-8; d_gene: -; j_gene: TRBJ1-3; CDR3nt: TGTGCCAGCAGCTTAGTTGAGGTCCCTGGAAACACCATATATTTT; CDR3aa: CASSLVEVPGNTIYF
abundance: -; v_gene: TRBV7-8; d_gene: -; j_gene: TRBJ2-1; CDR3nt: TGTGCCAGCAGCTTTAACAAACGTACAGATGAGCAGTTCTTC; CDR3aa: CASSFNKRTDEQFF
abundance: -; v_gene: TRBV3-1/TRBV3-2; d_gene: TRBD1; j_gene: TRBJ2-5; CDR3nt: TGTGCCAGCCTCCCTGGGACAGAAGAGACCCAGTACTTC; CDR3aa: CASLPGTEETQYF
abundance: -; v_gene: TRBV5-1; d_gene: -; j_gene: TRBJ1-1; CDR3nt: TGCGCCAGCAGCCGTGGGATACTCCAAAAGGAGGCTGAAGCTTTCTTT; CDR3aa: CASSRGILQKEAEAFF
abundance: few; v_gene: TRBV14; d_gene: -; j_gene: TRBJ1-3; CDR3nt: TGTGCCAGCAGCCCAGGCCCTACCTCTGGAAACACCATATATTTT; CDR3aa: CASSPGPTSGNTIYF
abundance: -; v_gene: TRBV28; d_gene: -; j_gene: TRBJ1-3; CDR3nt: TGTGCCAGCAGTTTAGACTCCCTCCACTCTGGAAACACCATATATTTT; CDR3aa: CASSLDSLHSGNTIYF
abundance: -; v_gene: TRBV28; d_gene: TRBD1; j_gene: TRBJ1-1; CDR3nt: TGTGCCAGCAGTTTAAACAGGGGTATGGGGGACACTGAAGCTTTCTTT; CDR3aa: CASSLNRGMGDTEAFF
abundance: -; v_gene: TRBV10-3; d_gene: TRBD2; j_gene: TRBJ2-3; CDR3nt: TGTGCCATCAGTGAGTCTAGCGGGATAACAGATACGCAGTATTTT; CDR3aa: CAISESSGITDTQYF
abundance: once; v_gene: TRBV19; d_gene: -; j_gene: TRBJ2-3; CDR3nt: TGTGCCAGTAGTATAGGAGTCTCAGATACGCAGTATTTT; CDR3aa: CASSIGVSDTQYF
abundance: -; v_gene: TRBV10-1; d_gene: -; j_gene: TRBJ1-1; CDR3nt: TGCGCCAGCAGTGAGGGAGGACAGAAGAACACTGAAGCTTTCTTT; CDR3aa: CASSEGGQKNTEAFF
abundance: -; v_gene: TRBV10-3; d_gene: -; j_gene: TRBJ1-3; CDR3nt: TGTGCCATCAGTGGAACTACCCATGTTGATCGAAACACCATATATTTT; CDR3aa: CAISGTTHVDRNTIYF
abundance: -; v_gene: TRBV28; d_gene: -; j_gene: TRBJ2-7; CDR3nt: TGTGCCAGCAGGGCCGGGGGGCCTCTCTACGAGCAGTACTTC; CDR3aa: CASRAGGPLYEQYF
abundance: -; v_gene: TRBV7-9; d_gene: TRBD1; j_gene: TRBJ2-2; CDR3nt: TGTGCCAGCAGCTACCGACAGGGGGCCGGAGTCGGGGAGCTGTTTTTT; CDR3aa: CASSYRQGAGVGELFF
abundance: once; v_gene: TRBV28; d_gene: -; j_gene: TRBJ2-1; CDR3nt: TGTGCCAGCAGTTTCAGTCCAGCGAGCGGCGGTGAGCAGTTCTTC; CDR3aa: CASSFSPASGGEQFF
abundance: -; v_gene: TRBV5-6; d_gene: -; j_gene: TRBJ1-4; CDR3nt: TGTGCCAGCAGCTTGACAGGATTAAGGGAAAAACTGTTTTTT; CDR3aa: CASSLTGLREKLFF
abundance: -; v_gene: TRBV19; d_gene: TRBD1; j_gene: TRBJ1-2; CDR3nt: TGTGCCAGTAGTATTCGACAGGGTGATGGCTACACCTTC; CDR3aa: CASSIRQGDGYTF
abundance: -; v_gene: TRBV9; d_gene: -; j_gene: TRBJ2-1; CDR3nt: TGTGCCTCCGGGACTGGCGAGCAGTTCTTC; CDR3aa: CASGTGEQFF
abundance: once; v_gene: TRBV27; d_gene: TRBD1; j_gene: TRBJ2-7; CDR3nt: TGTGCCAGCAGCCCAGGGACAGGGGGGTACGAGCAGTACTTC; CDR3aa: CASSPGTGGYEQYF
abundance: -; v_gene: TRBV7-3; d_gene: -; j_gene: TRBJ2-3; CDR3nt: TGTGCCAGCAGCACCCCGGCCAGGGTAGATACGCAGTATTTT; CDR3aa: CASSTPARVDTQYF
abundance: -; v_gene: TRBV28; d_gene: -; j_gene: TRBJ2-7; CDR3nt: TGTGCCGCGGCGCTACGGGACTACGAGCAGTACTTC; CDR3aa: CAAALRDYEQYF
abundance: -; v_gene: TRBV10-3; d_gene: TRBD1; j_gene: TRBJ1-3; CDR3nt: TGTGCCATCAGTCCCTCCGCCGGGACAGGTCTTGGAAACACCATATATTTT; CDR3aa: CAISPSAGTGLGNTIYF
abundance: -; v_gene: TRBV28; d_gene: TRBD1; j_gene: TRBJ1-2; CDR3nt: TGTGCCAGCAGTTTGTCCGGGACAGTTAACTATGGCTACACCTTC; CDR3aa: CASSLSGTVNYGYTF
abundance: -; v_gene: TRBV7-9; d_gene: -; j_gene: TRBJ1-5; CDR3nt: TGTGCCAGCAGCTTAGAAACAGGGTTGAATCAGCCCCAGCATTTT; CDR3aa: CASSLETGLNQPQHF
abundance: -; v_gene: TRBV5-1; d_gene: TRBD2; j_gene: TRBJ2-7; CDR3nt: TGCGCCAGCAGCCGCGCTAGCGGGAGTCGGGACTACGAGCAGTACTTC; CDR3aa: CASSRASGSRDYEQYF
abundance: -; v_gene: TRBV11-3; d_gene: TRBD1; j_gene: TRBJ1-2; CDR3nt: TGTGCCAGCAGCTTTTGGACAGGGGAGATCCTCGATGGCTACACCTTC; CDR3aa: CASSFWTGEILDGYTF
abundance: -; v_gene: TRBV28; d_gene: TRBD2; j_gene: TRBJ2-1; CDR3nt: TGTGCCAGCAGTTCAGGACTAGCGGACCTTAAGGAGCAGTTCTTC; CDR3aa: CASSSGLADLKEQFF
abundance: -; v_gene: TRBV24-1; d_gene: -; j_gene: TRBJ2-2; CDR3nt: TGTGCCACCAGTGATTTGGTACAGGCGAACACCGGGGAGCTGTTTTTT; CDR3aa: CATSDLVQANTGELFF
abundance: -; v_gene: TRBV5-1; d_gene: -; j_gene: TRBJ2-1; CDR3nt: TGCGCCAGCACCTCCGGGGGGCGTCCCTACAATGAGCAGTTCTTC; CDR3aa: CASTSGGRPYNEQFF
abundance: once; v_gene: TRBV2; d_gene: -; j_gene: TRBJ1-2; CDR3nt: TGTGCCAGCAGTGAGGACTTCACCTATGGCTACACCTTC; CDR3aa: CASSEDFTYGYTF
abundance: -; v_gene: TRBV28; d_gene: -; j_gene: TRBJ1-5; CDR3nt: TGTGCCAGCAACGGCCAGGTCTTCGGCAATCAGCCCCAGCATTTT; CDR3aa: CASNGQVFGNQPQHF
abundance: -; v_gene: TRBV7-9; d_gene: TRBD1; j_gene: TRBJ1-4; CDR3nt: TGTGCCAGCAGCTTAGGAAAGACAGGGTGGGAAAAACTGTTTTTT; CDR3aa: CASSLGKTGWEKLFF
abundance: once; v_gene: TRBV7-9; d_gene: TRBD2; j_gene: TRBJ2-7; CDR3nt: TGTGCCAGCAGACTGGGACTAGCCCACGAGCAGTACTTC; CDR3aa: CASRLGLAHEQYF
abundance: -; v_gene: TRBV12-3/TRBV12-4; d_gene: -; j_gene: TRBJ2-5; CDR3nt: TGTGCCAGCACCCCGGGGGAACAAGAGACCCAGTACTTC; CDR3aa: CASTPGEQETQYF
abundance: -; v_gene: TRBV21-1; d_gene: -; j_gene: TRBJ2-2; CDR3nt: TGTGCCAGCAGCAAGAGGTGTGAGGGAAACACCGGGGAGCTGTTTTTT; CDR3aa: CASSKRCEGNTGELFF
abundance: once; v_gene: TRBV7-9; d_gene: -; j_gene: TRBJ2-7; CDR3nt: TGTGCCAGCATGGATCCCGTGTCGGACAGAAGATTTCTCGAGCAGTACTTC; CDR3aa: CASMDPVSDRRFLEQYF
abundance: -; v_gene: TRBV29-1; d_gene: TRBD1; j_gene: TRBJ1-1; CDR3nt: TGCAGCGGGACAGGGTCGAACACTGAAGCTTTCTTT; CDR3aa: CSGTGSNTEAFF
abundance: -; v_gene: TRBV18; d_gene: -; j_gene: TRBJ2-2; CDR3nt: TGTGCCAGCTCCCCTAGTCCGTCGAACACCGGGGAGCTGTTTTTT; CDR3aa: CASSPSPSNTGELFF
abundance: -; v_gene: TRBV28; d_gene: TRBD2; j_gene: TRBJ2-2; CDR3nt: TGTGCCAGCAGTGCCGCCCCAGGACTAGCGGGGGCTCTGAACACCGGGGAGCTGTTTTTT; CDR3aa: CASSAAPGLAGALNTGELFF